The source of this T cell receptor (beta chain) is a study of graft-versus-host responses after intestinal transplantation. Study summary: Multivisceral, liver-intestinal, or isolated intestinal grafts were transplanted into recipients. Study-level points and caveats: Allografts of patients with graft-donor T cell macrochimerism showed high graft-versus-host to host-versus-graft clone ratios. The recipient marrow held GvH clones, and some of them showed up first in ileum or blood.

CDR1 and CDR2 from the germline V gene are LGHNA and YNFKEQ. The CDR3 runs to 13 residues. The V gene lost 1 base and the J gene lost 6 bases, with 7 bases spanning the gap. Clones were sequenced by immunoSEQ multiplex PCR, and TCRdb holds only the in-frame ones, with some missing. The table records 20,000 to 25,000 clones, 30% to 40% of them present only once. Responder cells labeled with CFSE (around 200,000) were co-plated with irradiated stimulator cells labeled with violet dye (around 200,000). The authors sorted proliferating CFSE-low CD3+CD4+ and CD3+CD8+ responders after the reaction. Sequences were derived from alloreactive CD8+ T cells from a mixed lymphocyte reaction culture, sampled before intestinal transplant. The subset was: CFSE-low proliferating T cells sorted from roughly six-day pre-transplant mixed lymphocyte reaction (GvH or HvG direction). This clonotype originated in a human patient who received an intestinal transplant. This chain connects TRBV4-2 to TRBJ2-1; D uncertain. CDR3 bases: TGTGCCAGCAGCCAAGTCTCAGGCAATGAGCAGTTCTTC. Residues: CASSQVSGNEQFF.